This T cell receptor (beta chain) was sequenced for a study of T cells expressing NK-cell markers. TCRdb reprocessed the 5' RACE reads and reports one entry per CDR3 protein, with no DNA. Its listing shows about 160,000 distinct CDR3 sequences. The V gene's germline CDR1 is MNHEY and CDR2 SVGAGI. The CDR3 is 14 residues long. V usage is TRBV6-5 and J usage is TRBJ1-4. Sequenced material: blood T cells: a sorted CD56 or NKG2C T cell subset, CD4+ or CD8+ T cells, or bulk PBMC T cells (not recorded which). The source of this sequence is a woman between 18 and 70 years old in good health. The CDR3 is CASSLLAAGEKLFF.